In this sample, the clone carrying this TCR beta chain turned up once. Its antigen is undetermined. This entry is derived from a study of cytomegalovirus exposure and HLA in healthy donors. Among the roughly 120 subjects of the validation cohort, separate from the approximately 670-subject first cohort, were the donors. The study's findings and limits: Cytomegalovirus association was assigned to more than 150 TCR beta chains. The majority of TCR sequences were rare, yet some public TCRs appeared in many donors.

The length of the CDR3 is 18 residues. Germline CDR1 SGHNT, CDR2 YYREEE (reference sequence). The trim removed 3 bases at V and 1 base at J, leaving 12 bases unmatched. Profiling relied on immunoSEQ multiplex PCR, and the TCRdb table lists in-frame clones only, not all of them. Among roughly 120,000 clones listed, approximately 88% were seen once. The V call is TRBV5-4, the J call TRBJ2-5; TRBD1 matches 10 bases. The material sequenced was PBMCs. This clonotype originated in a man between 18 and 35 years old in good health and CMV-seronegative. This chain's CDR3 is CASSSSRDRGRSQETQYF. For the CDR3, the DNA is TGTGCCAGCAGCTCGTCCCGGGACAGGGGACGGAGCCAAGAGACCCAGTACTTC.